This TCR beta chain originates from a study of blood T cell repertoires in COVID-19. Study summary: Samples taken during acute and convalescent COVID-19 were collected in the United States, Italy and Spain.

Study processing details: Cell counts per sample came from amplifying reference gene primers. Here immunoSEQ multiplex PCR was the method, and the copy in TCRdb shows in-frame clones only, minus some. V and J calls and clone size are given by that table; D and trimming were obtained from the DNA. Of 350,000 or so clones in the sample, more than 70% were seen once. CDR3 length: 14 residues. V lost 3 bases, J lost 4 bases, and 9 bases lay in between. Per germline, CDR1 SNHLY and CDR2 FYNNEI. Followed longitudinally, the Seattle patients had been enrolled during active infection. The sequenced material came from peripheral blood. This receptor was identified in a woman aged 25 to 39 with COVID-19, enrolled during active disease. The V and J genes are TRBV2 and TRBJ1-4, with D unclear. In DNA, the CDR3 is TGTGCCAGCAGTGATGCGGGGTATAATGAAAAACTGTTTTTT. As protein: CASSDAGYNEKLFF.